This entry lists 22 T cell receptor beta chains sequenced from one sample in a study of CD8 T cells in ankylosing spondylitis. TCRdb analysed the 5' RACE reads with MiXCR anew, one entry per CDR3 protein. The sample records about 230,000 distinct CDR3 sequences, approximately 8.4% being singletons. Sequencing was carried out using blood, either unsorted or a sorted T cell fraction (not recorded which). Every receptor here comes from a female donor with ankylosing spondylitis or in good health (not recorded which).

This clonotype was found many times. V is TRBV28 and J is TRBJ1-1; D not resolved. Germline V gene sequence: CDR1 MDHEN, CDR2 SYDVKM. Trimming took off 2 bases at V and 0 bases at J, with 10 bases between the two ends. The CDR3 spans 15 residues. In nucleotides, the CDR3 is TGTGCCAGCAGTTTAAAGGGCAGCATGAACACTGAAGCTTTCTTT. Its protein is CASSLKGSMNTEAFF.

The chain links TRBV12-1 to TRBJ2-1; whether TRBD2, the table's D call, matches the DNA was not checked. TRBV12-1 is a pseudogene locus. The CDR3 loop spans 15 amino acids. CDR3 residues: CASRPRPLSYNEQFF. As DNA, the CDR3 is TGTGCCAGCAGACCCAGGCCCCTCTCCTACAATGAGCAGTTCTTC.

A few counts support this clonotype. The chain couples TRBV7-3 to TRBJ2-3, with 10 nucleotides matching TRBD2. Trimming took 5 bases from V and 3 from J; bases not matched to a gene: 11. This CDR3 is 17 amino acids long. CDR1 and CDR2 from the germline V gene are SGHTA and FQGTGA. CDR3 protein: CASSPLGGTSETDTQYF. As DNA, the CDR3 is TGTGCCAGCAGCCCCCTCGGTGGGACTAGCGAGACAGATACGCAGTATTTT.

In its sample, this clonotype was seen many times. The chain is built from TRBV6-5 and TRBJ1-3; possibly TRBD1 for D (6 bases). From germline, CDR1 is MNHEY and CDR2 SVGAGI. CDR3 length equals 16 residues. Trimming removed 0 bases from V and 2 bases from J, with 11 bases in between. CDR3 amino acids: CASSYSNRAAGNTIYF. CDR3 in DNA: TGTGCCAGCAGTTACTCGAACAGGGCGGCTGGAAACACCATATATTTT.

The table lists this clonotype with many counts. The chain has TRBV5-1 and TRBJ1-5; 7 nucleotides match TRBD1. Per the germline V gene, CDR1 is SGHRS and CDR2 is YFSETQ. The CDR3 contains 15 residues. Trimming took 4 bases from V and 1 from J; bases not matched to a gene: 5. Here the CDR3 reads CASSLTGKSNQPQHF. The CDR3 coding sequence is TGCGCCAGCAGCCTGACAGGGAAGAGCAATCAGCCCCAGCATTTT. The complete variable domain, with remaining parts taken from reference TRBV5-1 and TRBJ1-5, reads KAGVTQTPRYLIKTRGQQVTLSCSPISGHRSVSWYQQTPGQGLQFLFEYFSETQRNKGNFPGRFSGRQFSNSRSEMNVSTLELGDSALYLCASSLTGKSNQPQHFGDGTRLSIL.

This clonotype occurred a few times. DNA of the CDR3: TGTGCCAGTAGTTTATTCCGGGACACCTCCTACGAGCAGTACTTC. Amino acids: CASSLFRDTSYEQYF. The chain uses TRBV19 and TRBJ2-7; D may be TRBD1 (6 bases). Trimming removed 5 bases at V and 0 bases at J, with 14 bases between. Germline V gene sequence: CDR1 LNHDA, CDR2 SQIVND (reference sequence). CDR3 length: 15 amino acids.

This clonotype was observed at least ten times. The chain employs TRBV6-2 or TRBV6-3 and TRBJ1-5; no definite D call. The germline V gene encodes CDR1 MNHEY and CDR2 SVGEGT. This CDR3 has 15 amino acids. V was trimmed by 5 bases and J by 1 base, leaving 12 bases between them. The CDR3 DNA reads as TGTGCCAGCAGTCACCGGCGGTGGAGCAATCAGCCCCAGCATTTT. The encoded protein is CASSHRRWSNQPQHF.

At least ten counts were recorded for this clonotype. The J gene is TRBJ1-1, the V gene TRBV7-2; tentatively, D is TRBD1 (5 bases). The germline V gene has CDR1 SGHTA and CDR2 FQGNSA. Trimming removed 7 bases at V and 3 bases at J, with 15 bases between. This CDR3 is built from 14 residues. The chain's CDR3 is CASILFGGYTEAFF. CDR3 coding DNA: TGTGCCAGCATCCTGTTCGGGGGGTACACTGAAGCTTTCTTT.

Only a few counts were recorded for this clonotype. One end of the junction varies from germline; a read error may be responsible. The chain uses TRBV7-2 and TRBJ1-1; D ambiguous. CDR1 and CDR2 from the germline V gene are SGHTA and FQGNSA. This CDR3 comprises 15 residues. The CDR3, as DNA: TGTGCCAGCAGATTAGAACCCGGTGTATACACTGAAGCTTTCTTT. Translated, it gives CASRLEPGVYTEAFF. Filled out from reference TRBV7-2 and TRBJ1-1, the complete variable domain reads GAGVSQSPSNKVTEKGKDVELRCDPISGHTALYWYRQSLGQGLEFLIYFQGNSAPDKSGLPSDRFSAERTGGSVSTLTIQRTQQEDSAVYLCASRLEPGVYTEAFFGQGTRLTVV.

This clonotype was recorded many times. The chain couples TRBV23-1 to TRBJ2-5, with D possibly matching TRBD1 (6 bases). TRBV23-1 is labeled an ORF, and its function is uncertain. Trimming left V 4 bases short and J 7 bases short, with 10 bases between. The CDR3 length is 12 residues. CDR3 coding DNA: TGCGCCAGCAGTCCTACAGGGAGGACCCAGTACTTC. Protein: CASSPTGRTQYF.

This clonotype was detected ten times or more. The V and J genes are TRBV30 and TRBJ1-5, with no clear D. The ends were cut back, 3 bases at V and 2 bases at J, with 8 bases in the middle. Per germline, CDR1 GTSNPN and CDR2 SVGIG (reference sequence). The CDR3 runs to 13 residues. CDR3 DNA sequence: TGTGCCTGGAGCTCCGTTGGCAATCAGCCCCAGCATTTT. This translates into CAWSSVGNQPQHF.

Regarding this clonotype: The junction does not match germline at one end; this may be a read error. CDR3 residues: CTSSFGPLKAGGVNEQFF. In nucleotides, the CDR3 is TGTACCAGCAGCTTCGGACCCCTGAAAGCGGGAGGTGTAAATGAGCAGTTCTTC. The chain has TRBV11-2 and TRBJ2-1, with 9 nucleotides matching TRBD2. This CDR3 comprises 18 residues. Germline V CDR1 and CDR2: SGHAT, FQNNGV.

This clonotype has just a few counts. At one of its ends the junction is not consistent with the germline gene, which may arise from a read error. The V and J genes are TRBV3-1 and TRBJ2-1, with TRBD2 matching over 12 bases. The CDR3 is made up of 18 amino acids. CDR1 and CDR2 from the germline V gene are LGHDT and YNNKEL (reference sequence). The CDR3 sequence is CTSSRSSGGAGPYNEQFF. The CDR3 nucleotides are TGTACCAGCAGTCGGTCTAGCGGGGGGGCTGGGCCCTACAATGAGCAGTTCTTC.

This clonotype was observed many times. V usage is TRBV25-1 and J usage is TRBJ2-7, with 7 bases lining up with TRBD1. Losses at the gene ends were 7 bases for V and 3 bases for J; bases not matched to a gene: 3. CDR3 length equals 12 residues. Germline V gene sequence: CDR1 MGHDK, CDR2 SYGVNS. This CDR3 is CASNQGDYEQYF. DNA for the CDR3: TGTGCCAGCAACCAGGGGGACTACGAGCAGTACTTC.

There are a few counts of this clonotype. This sequence joins TRBV7-2 and TRBJ2-7, with 15 bases fitting TRBD2. CDR1 is SGHTA and CDR2 is FQGNSA in the germline V gene. Unmatched junction bases numbered 6, after V lost 6 bases and J lost 6 bases. CDR3 size: 15 residues. CDR3 protein: CASRAPGLAGGEQYF. For the CDR3, the DNA is TGTGCCAGCAGGGCGCCGGGACTAGCGGGAGGCGAGCAGTACTTC.

This clonotype was recorded many times. This sequence joins TRBV5-6 and TRBJ2-1; tentatively, D is TRBD2 (5 bases). The CDR3 runs to 15 residues. Germline V lookup: CDR1 SGHDT, CDR2 YYEEEE. V was clipped by 2 bases and J by 2 bases, with 11 bases between them. DNA for the CDR3: TGTGCCAGCAGCTTAATTACCGGGACCTACAATGAGCAGTTCTTC. This sequence encodes CASSLITGTYNEQFF.

This clonotype turned up a few times. J is TRBJ2-5 and V is TRBV7-2; possibly TRBD2 for D (6 bases). V was pared by 1 base and J by 2 bases, with 8 bases between. This CDR3 contains 14 residues. Germline V gene sequence: CDR1 SGHTA, CDR2 FQGNSA. The CDR3 is CASSLGREQETQYF. The CDR3 nucleotides read TGTGCCAGCAGCTTAGGACGGGAGCAAGAGACCCAGTACTTC.

J is TRBJ2-2 and V is TRBV24-1, with D possibly being TRBD1 or TRBD2 (5 bases each). Germline V CDR1 and CDR2: KGHDR, SFDVKD. The CDR3 contains 17 residues. V gave up 5 bases and J gave up 1 base, with 16 bases separating them. The CDR3 here is CATSALGEGLNTGELFF. As DNA, the CDR3 is TGTGCCACCAGTGCCCTGGGGGAAGGGTTGAACACCGGGGAGCTGTTTTTT.

The V call is TRBV7-9, the J call TRBJ1-1, with a possible D match to TRBD1 (5 bases). The germline CDR1 and CDR2 sequences are SEHNR and FQNEAQ (reference sequence). The CDR3 contains 14 residues. The germline V and J ends were trimmed by 0 bases and 3 bases, with 8 bases remaining between them. CDR3 coding DNA: TGTGCCAGCAGCTTAGCCCGGGACTACACTGAAGCTTTCTTT. Translating it yields CASSLARDYTEAFF.

This clonotype was detected many times. The V gene is TRBV27, the J gene TRBJ2-3; D uncertain. This CDR3 contains 13 residues. V shed 0 bases and J shed 6 bases, with 7 bases lying between them. Per germline, CDR1 MNHEY and CDR2 SMNVEV (reference sequence). The CDR3 region is CASSLSLRDTQYF. For the CDR3, the DNA is TGTGCCAGCAGTTTATCCCTTAGGGATACGCAGTATTTT.

The chain has TRBV15 and TRBJ1-2; perhaps TRBD1 as D (6 bases). Germline assignment: CDR1 LNHNV and CDR2 YYDKDF (reference sequence). Trimming shortened V by 2 bases and J by 2 bases, and 9 bases separated the two germline ends. The CDR3 extends over 14 amino acids. DNA of the CDR3: TGTGCCACCAGCAGACAGGGGCGGAACTATGGCTACACCTTC. Its protein product is CATSRQGRNYGYTF.

This clonotype was seen ten or more times. This chain uses TRBV5-1 with TRBJ2-5; no firm D call. Trimming took off 3 bases at V and 7 bases at J, with 16 bases between the two ends. Germline lookup yields CDR1 SGHRS and CDR2 YFSETQ. CDR3 length equals 14 residues. The CDR3 spells CASSSIDGPGTQYF. CDR3 bases: TGCGCCAGCAGCTCGATTGACGGGCCTGGGACCCAGTACTTC.